This T cell receptor (beta chain) was recorded in a study of shared clonotypes between healthy human individuals. Division of CD4+ cells produced a CD45RA+ naive subset and a CD45RA-negative memory subset. Replicate PCRs from sorted subsets contained about 200 ng DNA, which is some 30,000 T cell genomes. Repertoires were generated with immunoSEQ multiplex PCR, while TCRdb's copy carries only in-frame clones and drops some. Of a few million clones in the sample, approximately 90% were seen once. Comment on this clone: Other nucleotide sequences from this sample produce the same CDR3.

The source is a man aged 18-30 years in good health. Material for sequencing was naive CD4+ T cells sorted from blood. Described subset: CD45RA+ positively selected.

CDR3 protein: CAWSGLAGGGTDTQYF. The DNA of the CDR3 is TGTGCCTGGAGTGGTCTGGCGGGAGGTGGCACAGATACGCAGTATTTT. V usage is TRBV30 and J usage is TRBJ2-3; 8 nucleotides line up with TRBD2. V was pared by 1 base and J by 1 base, with 7 bases of the junction left unmatched. CDR3 size: 16 residues. CDR1 and CDR2 (germline): GTSNPN, SVGIG (reference sequence).